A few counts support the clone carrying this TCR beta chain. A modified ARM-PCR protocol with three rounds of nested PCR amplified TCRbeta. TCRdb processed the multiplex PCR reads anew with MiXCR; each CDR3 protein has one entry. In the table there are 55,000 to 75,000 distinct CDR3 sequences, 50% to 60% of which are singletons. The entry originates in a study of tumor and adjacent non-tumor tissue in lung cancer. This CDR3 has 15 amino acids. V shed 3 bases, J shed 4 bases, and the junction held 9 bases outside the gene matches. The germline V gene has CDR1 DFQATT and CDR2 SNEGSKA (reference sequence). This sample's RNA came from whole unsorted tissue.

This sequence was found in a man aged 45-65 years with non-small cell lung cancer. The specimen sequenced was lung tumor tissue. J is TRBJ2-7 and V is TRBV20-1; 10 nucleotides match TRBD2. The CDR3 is CSASPSGRGAYEQYF. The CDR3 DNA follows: TGCAGTGCTAGCCCGAGCGGGAGGGGGGCGTACGAGCAGTACTTC.